This TCR beta chain comes out of a study of blood T cell repertoires in COVID-19. Study summary: COVID-19 samples, acute and convalescent, were from the United States, Italy and Spain. T cells, B-cell-depleted T cells, or PBMCs supplied cDNA or gDNA.

Original analysis: Estimated nucleated cell counts came from reference gene primer amplification. Here immunoSEQ multiplex PCR was the method, and the copy in TCRdb shows in-frame clones only, minus some. V and J calls and clone size are as listed in that table; D and trimming were resolved from the DNA. This table has 270,000 or so clones, 86% appearing once. The CDR3 has 16 amino acids. CDR1 is SEHNR and CDR2 is FQNEAQ in the germline V gene (reference sequence). Trimming left V 5 bases short and J 8 bases short, with 23 bases between. This receptor was taken from a man aged 40-49 years with active or convalescent COVID-19. The chain recombines TRBV7-9 with TRBJ2-3, with D possibly being TRBD1 (7 bases). Sequenced: peripheral blood. CDR3 in DNA: TGTGCCAGCAGCCAAACGACAGGGAACGCGCGGGGTACGCAGTATTTT. Its protein product is CASSQTTGNARGTQYF.